The 29 T cell receptor beta chains in this list originate from one sample, sequenced in a study of T cells in Graves' hyperthyroidism and ophthalmopathy. RNA transcripts were the template for amplifying TCR beta CDR3 regions. RT-PCR in the first round (using the HTBI primer set) targeted the TCR CDR3. TCRdb processed the multiplex PCR reads anew with MiXCR; each CDR3 protein has one entry. The sample records 450,000 to 600,000 distinct CDR3 sequences, 12% to 15% being singletons. Sequenced sample: blood. The receptors shown here come from a woman between 40 and 50 years old with Graves' hyperthyroidism.

Ten or more counts support this clonotype. This chain uses TRBV6-1 with TRBJ2-1; 10 nucleotides line up with TRBD2. Trimming removed 5 bases from V and 3 bases from J; junction bases left unmatched: 13. The germline gives CDR1 MNHNS, CDR2 SASEGT. CDR3 length equals 18 residues. The CDR3 loop reads CASSPGPQAGGGYNEQFF. DNA of the CDR3: TGTGCCAGCAGTCCCGGGCCCCAAGCGGGAGGGGGCTACAATGAGCAGTTCTTC.

This clonotype was observed a handful of times. The chain carries TRBV2 and TRBJ1-3; D is undetermined. Trimming stripped 1 base from V and 7 bases from J, with 8 bases between. The CDR3 consists of 13 residues. The germline CDR1 and CDR2 sequences are SNHLY and FYNNEI. CDR3 in amino acids: CASSEGVRNTIYF. The CDR3 nucleotides read TGTGCCAGCAGTGAAGGGGTTAGGAACACCATATATTTT.

The rearrangement uses TRBV18 and TRBJ2-3; 8 nucleotides line up with TRBD2. Germline CDR1 KGHSH, CDR2 LQKENI. The CDR3 sequence is 16 residues long. V lost 3 bases, J lost 2 bases, and 7 bases stayed unmatched. CDR3 region: CASSPVAGGNTDTQYF. CDR3 sequence (DNA): TGTGCCAGCTCACCTGTCGCGGGAGGTAACACAGATACGCAGTATTTT.

This chain uses TRBV20-1 with TRBJ2-4; a possible D gene is TRBD1 (5 bases). Germline V gene lookup returns CDR1 DFQATT and CDR2 SNEGSKA (reference sequence). Trimming cost V 4 bases and J 2 bases, with 12 bases left between them. CDR3 length: 14 amino acids. CDR3 sequence (DNA): TGCAGTGCTACCGACAGAGCCCCCAAAAACATTCAGTACTTC. Its protein product is CSATDRAPKNIQYF.

This clonotype has ten or more counts. The rearrangement links TRBV9 to TRBJ2-5; 10 positions match TRBD2. This CDR3 region has 16 residues. Losses at the gene ends were 3 bases for V and 4 bases for J; bases not matched to a gene: 9. The germline V gene has CDR1 SGDLS and CDR2 YYNGEE. The chain's CDR3 is CASSARRLAGLETQYF. Here the CDR3 DNA reads TGTGCCAGCAGCGCGCGGAGACTAGCGGGTCTAGAGACCCAGTACTTC.

This clonotype was seen many times. The genes are TRBV28 and TRBJ2-7; possibly TRBD1 for D (5 bases). Germline V CDR1 and CDR2: MDHEN, SYDVKM. The CDR3 is 13 residues long. Trimming removed 5 bases from V and 6 bases from J, with 14 bases in between. CDR3 sequence reads: CASSRAGWGEQYF. The DNA for the CDR3 is TGTGCCAGCAGTCGAGCAGGGTGGGGCGAGCAGTACTTC.

This clonotype has at least ten counts. The chain is built from TRBV28 and TRBJ1-3, with D perhaps matching TRBD1 (5 bases). Germline V lookup: CDR1 MDHEN, CDR2 SYDVKM. The CDR3 contains 17 residues. The V end lost 2 bases, the J end lost 0 bases, and 14 bases lay between the germline ends. CDR3: CASSLQIGTRSGNTIYF. The CDR3 DNA follows: TGTGCCAGCAGTTTACAAATTGGGACCCGCTCTGGAAACACCATATATTTT.

The chain couples TRBV28 to TRBJ1-1, with TRBD1 matching 7 bases. The CDR3 sequence is 15 residues long. Germline V gene sequence: CDR1 MDHEN, CDR2 SYDVKM. With V trimmed by 4 bases and J by 1 base, 6 bases remained unmatched. DNA of the CDR3: TGTGCCAGCAGTTGGGGAGGGACAGCGAACACTGAAGCTTTCTTT. It codes for CASSWGGTANTEAFF.

This chain links TRBV29-1 with TRBJ2-7; D not resolved. This CDR3 spans 11 amino acids. The germline V gene has CDR1 SQVTM and CDR2 ANQGSEA. The V and J ends lost 5 bases and 3 bases respectively, with 8 bases between them. The CDR3 sequence is CSVRFGYEQYF. The CDR3 DNA sequence: TGCAGCGTTCGGTTTGGCTACGAGCAGTACTTC.

This clonotype was recorded a few times. V gene TRBV4-1 combines with J gene TRBJ2-2; unclear D gene. Between the trimmed V and J ends, which lost 0 bases and 3 bases, there was a span of 20 bases. The CDR3 runs to 19 residues. From germline, CDR1 is MGHRA and CDR2 YSYEKL. The CDR3 nucleotides are TGCGCCAGCAGCCAAGAGGCTACTACTCTCACCTGGGACACCGGGGAGCTGTTTTTT. Translated, it gives CASSQEATTLTWDTGELFF.

The chain joins TRBV7-8 to TRBJ2-7; 8 bases are a match to TRBD1. CDR1 is SGHVS, CDR2 FQNEAQ, per germline. There are 15 residues in the CDR3. After removal of 6 bases from V and 3 bases from J, the junction contained 10 bases not matched to a gene. The CDR3 here is CASRVGRDRHYEQYF. The CDR3 DNA is TGTGCCAGCAGAGTAGGCCGGGACAGGCACTACGAGCAGTACTTC. The entire variable domain, with the rest obtained from reference TRBV7-8 and TRBJ2-7, is as follows: GAGVSQSPRYKVAKRGQDVALRCDPISGHVSLFWYQQALGQGPEFLTYFQNEAQLDKSGLPSDRFFAERPEGSVSTLKIQRTQQEDSAVYLCASRVGRDRHYEQYFGPGTRLTVT.

This clonotype has at least ten counts. The CDR3 DNA reads TGTGCCAGCAGCATGACAGGGGCGCATGGAAACACCATATATTTT. Translation: CASSMTGAHGNTIYF. The V and J genes are TRBV28 and TRBJ1-3, with 8 bases that match TRBD1. V trimming: 6 bases; J trimming: 3 bases; junction bases outside the gene matches: 7. Per the germline V gene, CDR1 is MDHEN and CDR2 is SYDVKM. This CDR3 is built from 15 residues.

This clonotype appeared a few times. The chain couples TRBV19 to TRBJ1-4; possibly TRBD1 for D (5 bases). Germline assignment: CDR1 LNHDA and CDR2 SQIVND (reference sequence). Trimming shortened V by 7 bases and J by 0 bases, and 21 bases separated the two germline ends. The CDR3 length is 18 residues. The CDR3 sequence: CASIKTGPSYATNEKLFF. The CDR3 coding sequence is TGTGCCAGTATAAAGACGGGACCCTCCTACGCAACTAATGAAAAACTGTTTTTT. Complete variable domain (other parts from reference TRBV19 and TRBJ1-4): DGGITQSPKYLFRKEGQNVTLSCEQNLNHDAMYWYRQDPGQGLRLIYYSQIVNDFQKGDIAEGYSVSREKKESFPLTVTSAQKNPTAFYLCASIKTGPSYATNEKLFFGSGTQLSVL.

This clonotype was picked up many times. V and J are TRBV5-1 and TRBJ2-7; 9 bases align to TRBD1. The V gene end was trimmed by 2 bases and the J gene end by 5 bases; junction bases not matched to a gene: 5. CDR1 is SGHRS, CDR2 YFSETQ, per germline. The CDR3 has 14 amino acids. CDR3 in DNA: TGCGCCAGCAGCTTAGGGACAGGGCCCCACGAGCAGTACTTC. Protein: CASSLGTGPHEQYF.

The sample holds many counts of this clonotype. The J gene is TRBJ2-7, the V gene TRBV5-1, with a tentative D call TRBD1 (6 bases). Germline V CDR1 and CDR2: SGHRS, YFSETQ. V shed 2 bases and J shed 5 bases, with 26 bases lying between them. This CDR3 has 18 amino acids. CDR3 DNA sequence: TGCGCCAGCAGCTTTGGGACCCGAGCCCAGGGGATCCTAGACGAGCAGTACTTC. Amino acid sequence: CASSFGTRAQGILDEQYF.

This clonotype was detected ten times or more. V usage is TRBV18 and J usage is TRBJ2-1, with 7 bases aligning to TRBD2. Germline loops: CDR1 KGHSH, CDR2 LQKENI. With V trimmed by 3 bases and J by 7 bases, 9 bases remained unmatched. The CDR3 totals 15 residues. DNA for the CDR3: TGTGCCAGCTCACCGAGCTGGGGGAGGGATAATGAGCAGTTCTTC. Its translation: CASSPSWGRDNEQFF.

Comment on this clonotype: No conserved phenylalanine or tryptophan ends this CDR3, so it is likely a read error. This chain links TRBV5-6 with TRBJ1-5, with 7 positions matching TRBD1. After removal of 4 bases from V and 6 bases from J, the junction contained 10 bases not matched to a gene. The CDR3 is 15 amino acids. CDR1 and CDR2 (germline): SGHDT, YYEEEE. This CDR3 reads CASSTRRQGLQPQHL. The CDR3, as DNA: TGTGCCAGCAGCACCCGTCGACAGGGCCTTCAGCCCCAGCATTTA.

CDR3 protein: CSVVVPSAANEQFF. CDR3 nucleotide sequence: TGCAGCGTTGTAGTTCCCTCGGCGGCCAATGAGCAGTTCTTC. The chain links TRBV29-1 to TRBJ2-1; D not resolved. The germline V gene encodes CDR1 SQVTM and CDR2 ANQGSEA. With 4 bases removed from V and 6 bases from J, the gap between germline ends came to 16 bases. The CDR3 covers 14 residues.

This clonotype was found many times. This sequence joins TRBV7-9 and TRBJ1-1; D gene unclear. The CDR3 has 13 amino acids. In germline, CDR1 is SEHNR, CDR2 FQNEAQ (reference sequence). Trimming shortened V by 6 bases and J by 0 bases, and 8 bases separated the two germline ends. The CDR3: CASRMQMNTEAFF. DNA for the CDR3: TGTGCCAGCAGGATGCAGATGAACACTGAAGCTTTCTTT.

The rearrangement joins TRBV27 to TRBJ2-1; weak D call: TRBD2 (7 bases). This CDR3 spans 13 amino acids. Trimming cost V 3 bases and J 16 bases, with 19 bases left between them. The germline CDR1 and CDR2 sequences are MNHEY and SMNVEV (reference sequence). CDR3 region: CASSLGGAASCFF. The CDR3 DNA reads as TGTGCCAGCAGTTTGGGGGGGGCGGCGAGCTGTTTCTTC.

This clonotype was seen repeatedly, ten times or more. The chain links TRBV30 to TRBJ1-4, with D unresolved. This CDR3 region has 11 residues. Trimming pared 0 bases from V and 8 bases from J, leaving 4 bases between. CDR1 is GTSNPN and CDR2 is SVGIG in the germline V gene (reference sequence). CDR3 protein: CAWSVPEKLFF. The CDR3 nucleotides read TGTGCCTGGAGTGTACCGGAAAAACTGTTTTTT.

The DNA for the CDR3 is TGTGCCAGTAAGGGATTAGCTAACACCGGGGAGCTGTTTTTT. It codes for CASKGLANTGELFF. The chain joins TRBV19 to TRBJ2-2, with unresolved D. Trimming left V 7 bases short and J 2 bases short, with 11 bases between. This CDR3 has 14 amino acids. The germline CDR1 and CDR2 sequences are LNHDA and SQIVND (reference sequence).

The V and J genes are TRBV6-1 and TRBJ1-6; the match to TRBD1 covers 7 bases. The length of the CDR3 is 15 residues. Germline assignment: CDR1 MNHNS and CDR2 SASEGT. After removal of 8 bases from V and 9 bases from J, the junction contained 13 bases not matched to a gene. CDR3 residues: CASLTAGTVGSPLHF. The DNA of the CDR3 is TGTGCCAGCCTCACAGCGGGGACAGTAGGTTCACCCCTCCACTTT.

In this sample, this clonotype turned up many times. The rearrangement links TRBV30 to TRBJ2-7, with D hard to call. Trimming removed 4 bases from V and 0 bases from J, with 13 bases in between. The CDR3 spans 14 residues. In germline, CDR1 is GTSNPN, CDR2 SVGIG (reference sequence). The CDR3, as DNA: TGTGCCTGGAAGCGAAGTGCCAGCTCCTACGAGCAGTACTTC. It specifies CAWKRSASSYEQYF.

The J gene is TRBJ1-1, the V gene TRBV19; tentative D call: TRBD1 (6 bases). Germline CDR1 is LNHDA and CDR2 is SQIVND (reference sequence). The length of the CDR3 is 14 residues. V lost 7 bases and J 4 bases, leaving 16 bases between the germline ends. The CDR3, as DNA: TGTGCCAGTACCGCGGGACATCTGAGCACTGAAGCTTTCTTT. Translated, it gives CASTAGHLSTEAFF.

The table lists this clonotype with many counts. The chain links TRBV11-3 to TRBJ2-1, with 8 nucleotides matching TRBD2. The germline CDR1 and CDR2 sequences are SGHNT and YENEEA. The CDR3 runs to 14 residues. The J segment lost 3 bases and the V segment lost 5 bases, leaving 3 bases of the junction unmatched. CDR3 protein: CASSLSGIYNEQFF. CDR3 nucleotides: TGTGCCAGCAGCCTTAGCGGGATCTACAATGAGCAGTTCTTC.

This clonotype appeared many times. The chain couples TRBV6-1 to TRBJ2-1; 9 positions agree with TRBD1. The CDR3 is 18 residues long. Germline values: CDR1 MNHNS, CDR2 SASEGT. J gave up 4 bases and V 11 bases, and 21 bases lay outside the gene matches. CDR3 sequence: CAAPGQGLKGQGYNEQFF. For the CDR3, the DNA is TGTGCCGCCCCGGGACAGGGACTAAAGGGGCAAGGATACAATGAGCAGTTCTTC.

This clonotype was seen ten or more times. The V gene is TRBV10-1, the J gene TRBJ1-1; 10 bases match TRBD1. The CDR3 length is 16 residues. Germline assignment: CDR1 WNHNN and CDR2 SYGVQD (reference sequence). Trimming at V came to 2 bases and at J to 0 bases, leaving 3 bases not matched to a gene. The CDR3 DNA reads TGCGCCAGCAGTGAGGGGACAGGGGCTCTGAACACTGAAGCTTTCTTT. This codes for CASSEGTGALNTEAFF.

The rearrangement joins TRBV5-6 to TRBJ2-1; D may be TRBD1 (6 bases). Per germline, CDR1 SGHDT and CDR2 YYEEEE. The CDR3 loop spans 14 amino acids. The V end was cut by 2 bases, the J end by 6 bases, with 12 bases between. In nucleotides, the CDR3 is TGTGCCAGCAGCTTCGGGACACCTCCCAATGAGCAGTTCTTC. Translating gives CASSFGTPPNEQFF.